The 23 T cell receptor beta chains reported below all come from one sample, sequenced in a study of blood T cell repertoires in COVID-19. Some clones are missing from TCRdb's copy, which holds only in-frame ones; the method was immunoSEQ multiplex PCR. The data show hundreds of thousands of clones, 87% seen once. The material sequenced was peripheral blood. All receptors derive from a man between 60 and 70 years old who had recovered from COVID-19.

This chain links TRBV3-1 (or the pseudogene TRBV3-2) with TRBJ2-1, with 9 positions matching TRBD1. The CDR3 runs 17 residues. Germline V CDR1 and CDR2: LGHDT, YNNKEL (reference sequence). V dropped 2 bases and J dropped 4; count of bases not matched to a gene: 9. CDR3 loop: CASSQFKDRGRYNEQFF. CDR3 coding DNA: TGTGCCAGCAGCCAATTTAAAGACAGGGGGAGGTACAATGAGCAGTTCTTC.

The gene calls are TRBV29-1 and TRBJ2-7; D perhaps matches TRBD2 (6 bases). The CDR3 contains 13 residues. Trimming took off 6 bases at V and 4 bases at J, with 16 bases between the two ends. Germline V gene data show CDR1 as SQVTM and CDR2 as ANQGSEA. CDR3 nucleotide sequence: TGCAGCGTCGGAGGTGGGGGGACGTACGAGCAGTACTTC. Amino acids: CSVGGGGTYEQYF.

V usage is TRBV30 and J usage is TRBJ2-2, with TRBD1 matching 9 bases. This CDR3 has 13 residues. V lost 3 bases to trimming and J lost 7 bases; unmatched junction nucleotides: 3. Looked up from germline, CDR1 is GTSNPN and CDR2 is SVGIG (reference sequence). The CDR3 nucleotides read TGTGCCTGGAGCACAGGGGGCGGCGGGGAGCTGTTTTTT. It codes for CAWSTGGGGELFF.

The chain employs TRBV18 and TRBJ1-2, with 9 bases lining up with TRBD1. This CDR3 contains 16 residues. The V and J ends lost 2 bases and 4 bases, in that order; junction bases with no gene match: 8. Germline V gene sequence: CDR1 KGHSH, CDR2 LQKENI. Here the CDR3 reads CASSPSSDRGGYGYTF. DNA of the CDR3: TGTGCCAGCTCACCAAGCTCGGACAGGGGCGGCTATGGCTACACCTTC.

V gene TRBV7-2 combines with J gene TRBJ2-3, with 13 bases that match TRBD2. Germline-derived CDR1 and CDR2 are SGHTA and FQGNSA. V lost 6 bases and J lost 8; bases outside the gene matches: 2. The CDR3 covers 13 residues. The CDR3 loop reads CASRGLAGVTQYF. CDR3 in DNA: TGTGCCAGCAGAGGACTAGCGGGGGTTACGCAGTATTTT.

The rearrangement uses TRBV7-9 and TRBJ1-5; D is ambiguous. Germline V gene lookup returns CDR1 SEHNR and CDR2 FQNEAQ (reference sequence). The CDR3 extends over 15 amino acids. V dropped 5 bases and J dropped 1 base, with 12 bases sitting between them. CDR3 residues: CASSNSGVSNQPQHF. The CDR3 bases are TGTGCCAGCAGCAATAGCGGGGTGAGCAATCAGCCCCAGCATTTT.

The rearrangement joins TRBV6-6 to TRBJ1-6; D is perhaps TRBD1 (5 bases). The CDR3 length is 14 residues. Germline V gene sequence: CDR1 MNHNY, CDR2 SVGAGI (reference sequence). Trimming pared 0 bases from V and 10 bases from J, leaving 10 bases between. CDR3 coding DNA: TGTGCCAGCAGTTACTCCGGGGGAGGCTCACCCCTCCACTTT. Encoded protein: CASSYSGGGSPLHF.

This clone was seen once. The genes are TRBV28 and TRBJ1-4; 7 bases align to TRBD1. V gave up 5 bases and J gave up 4 bases; unmatched junction bases: 4. This CDR3 spans 14 amino acids. Germline CDR1 reads MDHEN; CDR2 reads SYDVKM. The DNA for the CDR3 is TGTGCCAGCAGTGGACAGGACGTTAATGAAAAACTGTTTTTT. Its protein is CASSGQDVNEKLFF. Filled out from reference TRBV28 and TRBJ1-4, the complete variable domain reads DVKVTQSSRYLVKRTGEKVFLECVQDMDHENMFWYRQDPGLGLRLIYFSYDVKMKEKGDIPEGYSVSREKKERFSLILESASTNQTSMYLCASSGQDVNEKLFFGSGTQLSVL.

DNA of the CDR3: TGTGCCAGCAGACCCGGGGACTTCAATGGCTACACCTTC. Its translation: CASRPGDFNGYTF. The chain is built from TRBV12-3 or TRBV12-4 and TRBJ1-2, with D possibly TRBD1 on 5 matching bases. The length of the CDR3 is 13 residues. Trimming pared 6 bases from V and 6 bases from J, leaving 14 bases between.

The chain joins TRBV5-6 to TRBJ2-5, with a weak D call TRBD1 (5 bases). Germline V gene sequence: CDR1 SGHDT, CDR2 YYEEEE. CDR3 length: 16 residues. Trimming stripped 1 base from V and 5 bases from J, with 18 bases between. The CDR3 is CASSLYPSWGEETQYF. The DNA of the CDR3 is TGTGCCAGCAGCTTGTACCCAAGTTGGGGCGAGGAGACCCAGTACTTC.

The rearrangement uses TRBV5-5 and TRBJ2-7; D may be TRBD1 (5 bases). This CDR3 is 16 amino acids long. Trimming removed 0 bases from V and 0 bases from J, with 13 bases in between. Per germline, CDR1 SGHKS and CDR2 YYEKEE (reference sequence). CDR3 DNA sequence: TGTGCCAGCAGCTTGGGGGTAGGGGCGAACTCCTACGAGCAGTACGTC. Its translation is CASSLGVGANSYEQYV.

This sequence joins TRBV5-1 and TRBJ2-3; TRBD2 might be the D (5 bases). This CDR3 has 15 residues. V lost 2 bases to trimming and J lost 0 bases, with 10 bases between them. Germline CDR1 SGHRS, CDR2 YFSETQ. CDR3: CASSFEGDSTDTQYF. The CDR3 region has the DNA TGCGCCAGCAGCTTTGAGGGAGATAGCACAGATACGCAGTATTTT.

This chain links TRBV3-1 (or the pseudogene TRBV3-2) with TRBJ2-3; D is unresolved. The CDR3 has 14 residues. Germline loops: CDR1 LGHDT, CDR2 YNNKEL (reference sequence). The V end lost 2 bases, the J end lost 4 bases, and 10 bases lay between the germline ends. The CDR3 here is CASSQQLGPDTQYF. The CDR3 DNA reads TGTGCCAGCAGCCAACAGCTGGGCCCAGATACGCAGTATTTT.

The chain employs TRBV6-4 and TRBJ2-3; D possibly corresponds to TRBD2 (5 bases). The V gene lost 4 bases and the J gene lost 4 bases, with 9 bases spanning the gap. In germline, CDR1 is MRHNA, CDR2 SNTAGT. CDR3 length: 13 residues. The CDR3 nucleotides are TGTGCCAGCAGTGTAGGGAGCGCAGATACGCAGTATTTT. Protein: CASSVGSADTQYF.

This chain joins TRBV20-1 and TRBJ2-1; D possibly corresponds to TRBD2 (5 bases). Trimming took 3 bases from V and 1 from J, leaving 16 bases between them. The CDR3 has 16 amino acids. Germline CDR1 and CDR2: DFQATT and SNEGSKA (reference sequence). The CDR3 sequence is CSASEPGIKSYNEQFF. CDR3 sequence (DNA): TGCAGTGCTAGTGAGCCGGGGATAAAATCCTACAATGAGCAGTTCTTC.

This chain joins TRBV6-4 and TRBJ1-1; maybe TRBD1 (5 bases). V dropped 2 bases and J dropped 1 base, with 5 bases sitting between them. Germline loops: CDR1 MRHNA, CDR2 SNTAGT. There are 13 residues in the CDR3. CDR3 DNA sequence: TGTGCCAGCAGTGACACAGGGAACACTGAAGCTTTCTTT. Amino acids: CASSDTGNTEAFF.

This chain's CDR3 is CASSIWGGGTDTQYF. The CDR3 bases are TGTGCCAGTAGTATTTGGGGAGGTGGCACAGATACGCAGTATTTT. The rearrangement uses TRBV19 and TRBJ2-3; TRBD2 is a possible D gene (6 bases). The CDR3 runs 15 residues. From germline, CDR1 is LNHDA and CDR2 SQIVND (reference sequence). Deletions cut 3 bases from V and 1 base from J, with 11 bases between.

This clone has just one count. The chain joins TRBV29-1 to TRBJ1-1; no firm D call. Germline lookup yields CDR1 SQVTM and CDR2 ANQGSEA. V was cut by 6 bases and J by 0 bases, with 8 bases left in between. The CDR3 contains 12 residues. This CDR3 is CSVQRLNTEAFF. CDR3 nucleotides: TGCAGCGTCCAGAGGTTGAACACTGAAGCTTTCTTT.

About this clone itself: Other DNA sequences within the sample encode an identical CDR3. The genes are TRBV5-1 and TRBJ2-6; possibly TRBD1 for D (6 bases). The CDR3 sequence is 20 residues long. Trimming took 1 base from V and 1 from J, leaving 21 bases between them. The germline V gene encodes CDR1 SGHRS and CDR2 YFSETQ. The CDR3 spells CASSLLIGTLFRSGANVLTF. The CDR3 DNA sequence: TGCGCCAGCAGCTTGTTGATCGGGACACTTTTCAGGTCTGGGGCCAACGTCCTGACTTTC.

For the CDR3, the DNA is TGTGCCAGTCGTCGGGGCGGGGGGACAGATACGCAGTATTTT. Translated, it gives CASRRGGGTDTQYF. The chain carries TRBV27 and TRBJ2-3, with 8 bases aligning to TRBD2. CDR3 length equals 14 residues. J gave up 3 bases and V 9 bases, and 8 bases lay outside the gene matches. The germline V gene has CDR1 MNHEY and CDR2 SMNVEV (reference sequence).

This chain joins TRBV30 and TRBJ2-1; D is perhaps TRBD1 (6 bases). V shed 2 bases and J shed 1 base, with 15 bases lying between them. The CDR3 has 16 residues. Germline CDR1 and CDR2: GTSNPN and SVGIG (reference sequence). DNA of the CDR3: TGTGCCTGGAGTACCCTCGGGACAAAATCCTACAATGAGCAGTTCTTC. It encodes CAWSTLGTKSYNEQFF.

The J gene is TRBJ1-1, the V gene TRBV12-5; TRBD1 is a possible D gene (5 bases). The CDR3 covers 15 residues. The germline V gene encodes CDR1 LGHNT and CDR2 FRNRAP. V shed 0 bases and J shed 5 bases, with 13 bases lying between them. The CDR3 spells CASGLVPGNPTEAFF. The CDR3 coding sequence is TGTGCTAGTGGTTTGGTACCAGGGAATCCAACTGAAGCTTTCTTT.

This clone has a handful of counts. This chain uses TRBV6-6 with TRBJ1-1; D ambiguous. Germline CDR1 and CDR2: MNHNY and SVGAGI (reference sequence). This CDR3 contains 13 residues. V was shortened by 4 bases and J by 1 base, with 7 bases between the two germline ends. The CDR3: CASSFVQNTEAFF. In nucleotides, the CDR3 is TGTGCCAGCAGTTTTGTACAGAACACTGAAGCTTTCTTT.